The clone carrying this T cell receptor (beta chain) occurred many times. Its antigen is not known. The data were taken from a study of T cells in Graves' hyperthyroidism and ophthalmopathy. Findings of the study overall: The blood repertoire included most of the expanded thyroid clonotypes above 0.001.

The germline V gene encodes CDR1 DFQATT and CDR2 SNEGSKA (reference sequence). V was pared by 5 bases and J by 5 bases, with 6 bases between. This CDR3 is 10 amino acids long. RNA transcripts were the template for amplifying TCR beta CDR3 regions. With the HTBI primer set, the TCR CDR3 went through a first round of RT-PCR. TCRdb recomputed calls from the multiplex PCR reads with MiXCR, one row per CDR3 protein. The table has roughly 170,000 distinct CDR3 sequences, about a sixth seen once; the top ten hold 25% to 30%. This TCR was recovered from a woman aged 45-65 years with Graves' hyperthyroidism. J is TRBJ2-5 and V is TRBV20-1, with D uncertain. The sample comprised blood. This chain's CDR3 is CSAGRETQYF. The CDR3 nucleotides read TGCAGTGCTGGAAGGGAGACCCAGTACTTC.